The next 17 T cell receptor beta chains were all read from a single sample in a study of blood T cell repertoires in COVID-19 (TCRdb year 2020). The library came from the immunoSEQ multiplex PCR assay. In its TCRdb copy, this immuneACCESS table keeps in-frame sequences only and misses some clones. Where compared with another copy, unresolved V genes explain less than half of these, and the others have no known cause. This sample has just over 15,000 clones in its table, and more than 85% of those were observed once. The top ten hold 50% to 60% of the sample. Sequencing was performed on peripheral blood. Receptor source: a man aged 55 to 70 with acute or convalescent COVID-19.

V and J are TRBV12-3 or TRBV12-4 and TRBJ2-7, with 8 bases lining up with TRBD1. This CDR3 has 12 residues. The V segment lost 6 bases and the J segment 7 bases; nucleotides outside the gene matches: 5. The DNA for the CDR3 is TGTGCCAGCAGGGACAGGGTAGGGGAGCAGTACTTC. It is translated as CASRDRVGEQYF.

The V call is TRBV9, the J call TRBJ2-5, with D possibly matching TRBD2 (6 bases). CDR1 is SGDLS, CDR2 YYNGEE, per germline. The CDR3 consists of 15 residues. Trimming took off 3 bases at V and 5 bases at J, with 17 bases between the two ends. The CDR3 nucleotides are TGTGCCAGCAGCGCCGACGGGACTCCGGGGGAGACCCAGTACTTC. Translating gives CASSADGTPGETQYF.

The chain has TRBV5-8 and TRBJ1-5; 9 bases match TRBD1. This CDR3 contains 18 residues. Germline CDR1 reads SGHTS; CDR2 reads YDEGEE. Unmatched junction bases numbered 15, after V lost 5 bases and J lost 3 bases. The CDR3 region is CASSPWTGERPYNQPQHF. The CDR3 region has the DNA TGTGCCAGCAGTCCCTGGACAGGGGAAAGGCCTTACAATCAGCCCCAGCATTTT.

The chain has TRBV10-3 and TRBJ1-1; D ambiguous. CDR1 is ENHRY and CDR2 is SYGVKD in the germline V gene. This CDR3 has 11 amino acids. The V and J ends lost 8 bases and 3 bases respectively, with 7 bases between them. The CDR3 DNA reads as TGTGCCATCGGAGAAGACACTGAAGCTTTCTTT. Translation gives CAIGEDTEAFF.

This chain links TRBV9 with TRBJ2-5, with 7 positions matching TRBD2. The CDR3 contains 14 residues. From germline, CDR1 is SGDLS and CDR2 YYNGEE. Germline trimming cut 0 bases from V and 4 bases from J; bases unmatched to any gene: 3. Here the CDR3 DNA reads TGTGCCAGCAGCGTAGGTGGCGGGGGAGAGACCCAGTACTTC. This encodes CASSVGGGGETQYF.

This clone was found a few times. The rearrangement uses TRBV11-2 and TRBJ1-1, with no clear D. Between the trimmed V and J ends, which lost 1 base and 1 base, there was a span of 4 bases. This CDR3 has 13 residues. The germline V gene encodes CDR1 SGHAT and CDR2 FQNNGV. The CDR3 DNA follows: TGTGCCAGCAGCTTAGGGCAGAACACTGAAGCTTTCTTT. Amino acids: CASSLGQNTEAFF.

The chain combines TRBV28 with TRBJ1-5, with D unresolved. The CDR3 is made up of 15 amino acids. The V gene's germline CDR1 is MDHEN and CDR2 SYDVKM. Trimming took off 4 bases at V and 0 bases at J, with 10 bases between the two ends. The CDR3 sequence is CASSYKPISNQPQHF. Written as DNA, the CDR3 is TGTGCCAGCAGTTATAAACCTATTAGCAATCAGCCCCAGCATTTT.

The CDR3 loop is CASSFSGRSTDTQYF. CDR3 DNA: TGTGCCAGCAGCTTTAGCGGGAGGAGCACAGATACGCAGTATTTT. The chain recombines TRBV7-2 with TRBJ2-3, with TRBD2 identical over 10 bases. This CDR3 is built from 15 residues. V was clipped by 3 bases and J by 0 bases; unmatched bases: 0. Germline CDR1 is SGHTA and CDR2 is FQGNSA.

The V gene is TRBV28, the J gene TRBJ2-3; 9 nucleotides line up with TRBD2. V lost 7 bases, J lost 1 base, and 9 bases stayed unmatched. Looked up from germline, CDR1 is MDHEN and CDR2 is SYDVKM. The CDR3 is made up of 16 amino acids. In nucleotides, the CDR3 is TGTGCCAGCACCTTTTCGGGACTAGCTGGCACAGATACGCAGTATTTT. Encoded protein: CASTFSGLAGTDTQYF.

The chain combines TRBV7-3 with TRBJ1-3; TRBD1 agrees at 8 bases. The CDR3 contains 15 residues. Germline loops: CDR1 SGHTA, CDR2 FQGTGA. The trim removed 3 bases at V and 1 base at J, leaving 2 bases unmatched. This chain's CDR3 is CASSLTGASGNTIYF. CDR3 coding DNA: TGTGCCAGCAGCTTGACAGGGGCTTCTGGAAACACCATATATTTT. The full variable domain, its missing parts supplied by reference TRBV7-3 and TRBJ1-3, is GAGVSQTPSNKVTEKGKYVELRCDPISGHTALYWYRQSLGQGPEFLIYFQGTGAADDSGLPNDRFFAVRPEGSVSTLKIQRTERGDSAVYLCASSLTGASGNTIYFGEGSWLTVV.

The chain couples TRBV28 to TRBJ2-5, with 12 bases identical to TRBD2. Trimming at V came to 5 bases and at J to 2 bases, leaving 3 bases not matched to a gene. Germline V gene lookup returns CDR1 MDHEN and CDR2 SYDVKM. This CDR3 contains 15 residues. CDR3 loop: CASSVTSGSQETQYF. CDR3 nucleotides: TGTGCCAGCAGTGTGACTAGCGGGAGTCAAGAGACCCAGTACTTC.

This clone was seen a single time. This chain uses TRBV28 with TRBJ1-5; D is perhaps TRBD1 (6 bases). The CDR3 covers 17 residues. Between the trimmed V and J ends, which lost 6 bases and 1 base, there was a span of 19 bases. Germline assignment: CDR1 MDHEN and CDR2 SYDVKM. This CDR3 is CASRSERDTPSNQPQHF. The CDR3 nucleotides read TGTGCCAGCAGATCAGAGAGGGACACGCCGAGCAATCAGCCCCAGCATTTT.

The count of this clone is one. The J gene is TRBJ2-7, the V gene TRBV3-1 (or the pseudogene TRBV3-2); 13 nucleotides line up with TRBD2. Germline lookup yields CDR1 LGHDT and CDR2 YNNKEL (reference sequence). The CDR3 spans 17 residues. With 4 bases clipped from V and 2 bases from J, the junction kept 8 bases outside the gene matches. Here the CDR3 DNA reads TGTGCCAGCAGCCCCGGACTAGCGGGAGCCTTTACCTACGAGCAGTACTTC. It is translated as CASSPGLAGAFTYEQYF.

The chain employs TRBV4-3 and TRBJ2-6, with TRBD1 identical over 10 bases. Germline V gene lookup returns CDR1 LGHNA and CDR2 YSLEER. The CDR3 is 19 amino acids. V gave up 4 bases and J gave up 0 bases; unmatched junction bases: 9. The chain's CDR3 is CASSLRTGGYASGANVLTF. The CDR3 region has the DNA TGCGCCAGCAGCCTCCGGACAGGGGGATATGCCTCTGGGGCCAACGTCCTGACTTTC.

The chain uses TRBV9 and TRBJ2-3, with D possibly matching TRBD2 (5 bases). Germline-derived CDR1 and CDR2 are SGDLS and YYNGEE. V was trimmed by 0 bases and J by 0 bases, leaving 8 bases between them. CDR3 length equals 15 residues. The DNA of the CDR3 is TGTGCCAGCAGCGTAGTAAGCGGCAGCACAGATACGCAGTATTTT. It is translated as CASSVVSGSTDTQYF.

The chain recombines TRBV6-6 with TRBJ2-1; 10 positions agree with TRBD2. This CDR3 is built from 14 residues. Losses at the gene ends were 0 bases for V and 8 bases for J; bases not matched to a gene: 1. Germline CDR1 reads MNHNY; CDR2 reads SVGAGI (reference sequence). The CDR3 loop is CASSYSLAGDEQFF. CDR3 sequence (DNA): TGTGCCAGCAGTTACTCCCTAGCGGGAGATGAGCAGTTCTTC.

The rearrangement joins TRBV7-2 to TRBJ2-3; the match to TRBD1 covers 11 bases. The CDR3 is 16 amino acids. The trim removed 5 bases at V and 3 bases at J, leaving 7 bases unmatched. CDR1 SGHTA and CDR2 FQGNSA come from the germline V gene. DNA for the CDR3: TGTGCCAGCAGCGGACAGGGGGCGAGGTTAACAGATACGCAGTATTTT. Translating gives CASSGQGARLTDTQYF.